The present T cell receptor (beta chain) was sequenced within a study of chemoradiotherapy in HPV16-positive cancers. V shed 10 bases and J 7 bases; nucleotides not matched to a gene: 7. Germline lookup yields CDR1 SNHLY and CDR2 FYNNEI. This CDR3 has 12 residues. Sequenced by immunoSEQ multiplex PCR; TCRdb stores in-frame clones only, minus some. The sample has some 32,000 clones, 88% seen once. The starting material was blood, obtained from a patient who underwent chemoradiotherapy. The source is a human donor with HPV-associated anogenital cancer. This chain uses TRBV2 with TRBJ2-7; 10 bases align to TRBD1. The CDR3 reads CAIRTGGWEQYF. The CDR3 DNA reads TGTGCCATACGGACAGGGGGGTGGGAGCAGTACTTC.